The rows below give T cell receptor beta chains drawn from one sample of a study of blood T cells in healthy people across ages. Using its own MiXCR run on the 5' RACE reads, TCRdb lists one record per CDR3 protein. In the table there are under 800,000 distinct CDR3 sequences, more than 40% of which are singletons. The sample taken for sequencing was blood. The receptors were gathered from a woman aged 55-75 years in good health. Both conserved end residues are part of each CDR3. The D gene is left open where the match is weak. Clone size appears in some rows only: once, few, many, or a class for an expanded clone.

TRBJ2-1 | . | few | TRBV6-5 | CASSYGSRREQFF | TGTGCCAGCAGTTACGGCTCGCGCCGTGAGCAGTTCTTC
TRBJ2-3 | . | . | TRBV29-1 | CSVSIFTTDTQYF | TGCAGCGTTAGTATCTTCACCACAGATACGCAGTATTTT
TRBJ2-5 | . | . | TRBV10-3 | CAISEQDPQLVQETQYF | TGTGCCATCAGTGAGCAGGACCCGCAATTAGTCCAAGAGACCCAGTACTTC
TRBJ2-3 | TRBD2 | few | TRBV28 | CASSFLPGGIAGGRRTDTQYF | TGTGCCAGCAGTTTCCTCCCCGGTGGAATAGCGGGAGGTAGGCGCACAGATACGCAGTATTTT
TRBJ2-5 | . | many | TRBV20-1 | CSARASDRKTQYF | TGCAGTGCTAGAGCCAGTGATCGGAAGACCCAGTACTTC
TRBJ1-6 | . | . | TRBV7-2 | CASSFGGYSPLHF | TGTGCCAGCAGCTTTGGCGGGTATTCACCCCTCCACTTT
TRBJ2-5 | . | few | TRBV20-1 | CSAREKRQETQYF | TGCAGTGCGAGGGAAAAGCGGCAAGAGACCCAGTACTTC
TRBJ2-1 | . | few | TRBV29-1 | CSVVLGEQFF | TGCAGCGTTGTGCTGGGAGAGCAGTTCTTC
TRBJ2-1 | TRBD2 | . | TRBV18 | CASSPGLEPNEQFF | TGTGCCAGCTCCCCGGGACTAGAGCCCAATGAGCAGTTCTTC
TRBJ2-1 | TRBD2 | few | TRBV9 | CASSVGAGAGNEQFF | TGTGCCAGCAGCGTTGGAGCGGGGGCGGGTAATGAGCAGTTCTTC
TRBJ2-7 | TRBD1 | few | TRBV4-1 | CASSQDRGRGYEQYF | TGCGCCAGCAGCCAAGACAGGGGGCGAGGGTACGAGCAGTACTTC
TRBJ2-1 | . | . | TRBV7-7 | CASSLDGGVGNEQFF | TGTGCCAGCAGCTTAGATGGCGGGGTAGGGAATGAGCAGTTCTTC
TRBJ2-1 | . | few | TRBV11-2 | CASSLGYRINEQFF | TGTGCCAGCAGCTTAGGGTACAGAATCAATGAGCAGTTCTTC
TRBJ1-4 | . | . | TRBV7-3 | CASSLTAAGNEKLFF | TGTGCCAGCAGCTTAACGGCTGCAGGAAATGAAAAACTGTTTTTT
TRBJ2-1 | . | few | TRBV7-3 | CASSPHGEAYNEQFF | TGTGCCAGCAGCCCCCACGGGGAGGCTTACAATGAGCAGTTCTTC
TRBJ2-4 | . | . | TRBV11-2 | CASSSLEGLAKNIQYF | TGTGCCAGCAGCTCCTTGGAGGGGCTAGCCAAAAACATTCAGTACTTC
TRBJ2-7 | TRBD2 | . | TRBV5-1 | CASSLGQAGTSGSYEQYF | TGCGCCAGCAGCTTGGGTCAAGCCGGGACTAGCGGGAGCTACGAGCAGTACTTC
TRBJ2-1 | . | few | TRBV6-5 | CASSYSLGSSYNEQFF | TGTGCCAGCAGTTACTCCCTAGGGAGTTCCTACAATGAGCAGTTCTTC
TRBJ1-2 | . | few | TRBV7-2 | CASSMRTSGYTF | TGTGCCAGCAGCATGAGAACAAGCGGCTACACCTTC
TRBJ2-1 | TRBD2 | few | TRBV7-9 | CASSPIAGGLNNEQFF | TGTGCCAGCAGCCCGATAGCGGGAGGGTTGAACAATGAGCAGTTCTTC
TRBJ2-1 | TRBD2 | . | TRBV7-2 | CASSSLGLAGKLSYNEQFF | TGTGCCAGCAGCTCGCTGGGACTAGCGGGGAAACTCTCCTACAATGAGCAGTTCTTC
TRBJ2-7 | TRBD2 | . | TRBV18 | CASSPPGRHTGTSSYEQYF | TGTGCCAGCTCACCACCGGGTCGACATACCGGGACTAGCTCCTACGAGCAGTACTTC
TRBJ2-1 | . | . | TRBV2 | CASSQDSQETQFF | TGTGCCAGCAGCCAGGACAGCCAAGAGACTCAGTTCTTC
TRBJ2-5 | . | . | TRBV6-5 | CASSHRVGGQETQYF | TGTGCCAGCAGTCATAGGGTGGGAGGACAAGAGACCCAGTACTTC
TRBJ2-7 | TRBD2 | . | TRBV20-1 | CSARDVGRGKIEQYF | TGCAGTGCTAGAGACGTCGGGCGGGGGAAGATTGAGCAGTACTTC
TRBJ2-5 | TRBD2 | few | TRBV6-1 | CASSEIGQLRSGVTHMAQYF | TGTGCCAGCAGTGAAATCGGGCAACTGAGAAGCGGGGTTACACATATGGCCCAGTACTTC
TRBJ1-1 | TRBD1 | . | TRBV29-1 | CSVERTGVTEAFF | TGCAGCGTTGAGCGAACAGGGGTCACTGAAGCTTTCTTT
TRBJ2-5 | . | . | TRBV20-1 | CSAVAQETQYF | TGCAGTGCTGTAGCCCAAGAGACCCAGTACTTC
TRBJ2-7 | TRBD1 | few | TRBV6-6 | CASSSRTGVYEQYF | TGTGCCAGCAGTTCCAGGACAGGGGTCTACGAGCAGTACTTC
TRBJ2-1 | . | . | TRBV10-2 | CASSAVRVNNEQFF | TGCGCCAGCAGTGCGGTTAGGGTTAACAATGAGCAGTTCTTC
TRBJ2-7 | TRBD2 | . | TRBV4-3 | CASSYGTTYEQYF | TGCGCCAGCAGCTACGGGACTACCTACGAGCAGTACTTC
TRBJ2-3 | . | once | TRBV29-1 | CSVKVGGGPLGDTQYF | TGCAGCGTTAAAGTAGGAGGGGGCCCCCTGGGAGATACGCAGTATTTT
TRBJ2-2 | . | few | TRBV4-3 | CASSQDLSEELFF | TGCGCCAGCAGCCAAGATCTTTCGGAGGAGCTGTTTTTT
TRBJ2-7 | TRBD2 | few | TRBV7-2 | CASSRSAGDSYEQYF | TGTGCCAGCAGTCGTAGTGCGGGAGATTCCTACGAGCAGTACTTC
TRBJ2-3 | . | . | TRBV6-4 | CASSDSMEGATDTQYF | TGTGCCAGCAGTGACTCGATGGAAGGGGCCACAGATACGCAGTATTTT
TRBJ2-1 | . | . | TRBV27 | CASSAGLAFSEQFF | TGTGCCAGCAGCGCCGGGCTAGCATTCAGTGAGCAGTTCTTC
TRBJ2-1 | . | . | TRBV7-9 | CASSLGGVGTGYNEQFF | TGTGCCAGCAGCTTAGGGGGGGTCGGGACGGGTTACAATGAGCAGTTCTTC
TRBJ2-3 | . | few | TRBV20-1 | CSAPRAASTDTQYF | TGCAGTGCCCCTAGGGCGGCGAGCACAGATACGCAGTATTTT
TRBJ2-1 | . | . | TRBV4-2 | CASSQDRPSWRGTYNEQFF | TGTGCCAGCAGCCAAGATAGGCCCTCTTGGCGAGGCACCTACAATGAGCAGTTCTTC
TRBJ1-1 | TRBD1 | . | TRBV10-3 | CAIRPKGANTEAFF | TGTGCCATCAGACCCAAGGGGGCGAACACTGAAGCTTTCTTT
TRBJ2-7 | . | . | TRBV5-1 | CASSLEAMAYEQYF | TGCGCCAGCAGCTTGGAAGCGATGGCCTACGAGCAGTACTTC
TRBJ1-2 | . | . | TRBV18 | CASSPQTVGVYGYTF | TGTGCCAGCTCACCACAAACAGTCGGGGTCTATGGCTACACCTTC
TRBJ2-4 | TRBD1 | . | TRBV2 | CASSRDRGHQNIQYF | TGTGCCAGCAGTAGAGACAGGGGACACCAAAACATTCAGTACTTC
TRBJ1-4 | . | . | TRBV2 | CASTPDAEKLFF | TGTGCCAGCACTCCTGATGCTGAAAAACTGTTTTTT
TRBJ1-2 | . | . | TRBV7-2 | CASSSIPGLGYGYTF | TGTGCCAGCAGCTCCATACCGGGTCTTGGCTATGGCTACACCTTC
TRBJ2-3 | . | . | TRBV7-7 | CASSLLGPSTDTQYF | TGTGCTAGCAGCCTACTCGGACCCAGCACAGATACGCAGTATTTT
TRBJ2-5 | TRBD2 | few | TRBV20-1 | CSARTSGPTETQYF | TGCAGTGCTAGGACTAGCGGCCCCACCGAGACCCAGTACTTC
TRBJ2-7 | TRBD2 | few | TRBV20-1 | CSASALAGGVAHEQYF | TGCAGTGCTAGTGCGCTAGCGGGGGGGGTTGCTCACGAGCAGTACTTC